Listed below are T cell receptor beta chains from one sample, sequenced in a study of shared clonotypes between healthy human individuals. The method was immunoSEQ multiplex PCR; TCRdb's version includes in-frame clones alone and lacks a portion of them. This repertoire shows roughly 2,500,000 clones, 80% to 95% found once; its top ten account for 0.35% to 0.45%. The sequenced sample was naive CD4+ T cells from PBMCs. The receptors stem from a man aged 18 to 29 in good health. Some clones in this sample may be carry-over from other donors' samples. The CDR3 runs from the conserved cysteine through the conserved F or W. The D gene is left open where the match is weak. Size tells how often a clone was seen (once, few, many) or the class of an expanded clone, and some rows leave it out.

V gene,D gene,clone size,J gene,CDR3 protein,CDR3 DNA
TRBV5-1,NA,NA,TRBJ2-3,CASSLVVGSTDTQYF,TGCGCCAGCAGCTTAGTAGTAGGGAGCACAGATACGCAGTATTTT
TRBV30,NA,NA,TRBJ2-5,CAWTGFLGETQYF,TGTGCCTGGACGGGCTTCCTGGGAGAGACCCAGTACTTC
TRBV28,NA,NA,TRBJ2-7,CASSLGADYEQYF,TGTGCCAGCAGTTTAGGGGCAGACTACGAGCAGTACTTC
TRBV30,TRBD2,NA,TRBJ2-1,CAWVALAGGPSYNEQFF,TGTGCCTGGGTGGCTTTGGCGGGAGGGCCCTCCTACAATGAGCAGTTCTTC
TRBV28,NA,NA,TRBJ2-2,CASRRPAAGELFF,TGTGCCAGTAGGAGACCGGCCGCCGGGGAGCTGTTTTTT
TRBV11-3,NA,NA,TRBJ2-1,CASSLELGEQFF,TGTGCCAGCAGCTTAGAACTAGGTGAGCAGTTCTTC
TRBV18,TRBD2,NA,TRBJ2-1,CASSQSREASGRAPPYNEQFF,TGTGCCAGCTCCCAGAGTAGGGAAGCTAGCGGGAGGGCCCCCCCATACAATGAGCAGTTCTTC
TRBV5-6,NA,NA,TRBJ2-5,CASSSFLIFLETQYF,TGTGCCAGCAGCTCCTTCCTGATTTTTTTAGAGACCCAGTACTTC
TRBV6-5,TRBD1,NA,TRBJ2-7,CASLRGGQGVYEQYF,TGTGCCAGCCTCCGGGGGGGACAGGGGGTCTACGAGCAGTACTTC
TRBV9,NA,NA,TRBJ2-1,CASSAPGQVVTGEQFF,TGTGCCAGCAGCGCGCCGGGACAAGTGGTCACGGGTGAGCAGTTCTTC
TRBV5-6,NA,NA,TRBJ2-1,CASSWGAGVGEQFF,TGTGCCAGCAGCTGGGGAGCAGGGGTGGGTGAGCAGTTCTTC
TRBV10-3,TRBD2,NA,TRBJ2-7,CANGGARDEQYF,TGTGCCAACGGGGGGGCCCGGGACGAGCAGTACTTC
TRBV10-3,TRBD1,NA,TRBJ2-7,CAIRKTGPDEQYF,TGTGCCATCAGGAAGACAGGGCCGGACGAGCAGTACTTC
TRBV28,NA,NA,TRBJ2-1,CASTLTGLRGSSYNEQFF,TGTGCCAGCACCCTAACGGGACTCCGCGGTAGCTCCTACAATGAGCAGTTCTTC
TRBV27,TRBD2,NA,TRBJ2-1,CASSHNRVPSGTPPEQFF,TGTGCCAGCAGTCATAATAGGGTCCCTAGCGGGACGCCGCCGGAGCAGTTCTTC
TRBV5-5,NA,NA,TRBJ1-2,CASSLGRELNYGYTF,TGTGCCAGCAGCTTGGGACGGGAACTAAACTATGGCTACACCTTC
TRBV28,TRBD1,once,TRBJ1-5,CATKGRGQGNQPQHF,TGTGCCACCAAGGGTAGGGGGCAGGGCAATCAGCCCCAGCATTTT